The clone carrying this T cell receptor beta chain showed up just once. Here immunoSEQ multiplex PCR was the method, and the copy in TCRdb shows in-frame clones only, minus some. Of about 220,000 clones in the sample, around 84% were seen once. V shed 8 bases, J shed 4 bases, and the junction held 8 bases outside the gene matches. This CDR3 comprises 15 residues. This sample was included in a study of blood T cell repertoires in COVID-19. Study at large: Researchers got acute and convalescent COVID-19 samples from the United States, Italy and Spain.

The sequencing input was peripheral blood. This sequence originates from a man between 25 and 39 years old with active or convalescent COVID-19. The chain couples TRBV23-1 to TRBJ2-1; the match to TRBD2 covers 10 bases. TRBV23-1 is identified as an open reading frame with a role that is uncertain. The CDR3 DNA is TGCGCCAGCGACTCTAGCGGGAGTAGGTACAATGAGCAGTTCTTC. Residues: CASDSSGSRYNEQFF.